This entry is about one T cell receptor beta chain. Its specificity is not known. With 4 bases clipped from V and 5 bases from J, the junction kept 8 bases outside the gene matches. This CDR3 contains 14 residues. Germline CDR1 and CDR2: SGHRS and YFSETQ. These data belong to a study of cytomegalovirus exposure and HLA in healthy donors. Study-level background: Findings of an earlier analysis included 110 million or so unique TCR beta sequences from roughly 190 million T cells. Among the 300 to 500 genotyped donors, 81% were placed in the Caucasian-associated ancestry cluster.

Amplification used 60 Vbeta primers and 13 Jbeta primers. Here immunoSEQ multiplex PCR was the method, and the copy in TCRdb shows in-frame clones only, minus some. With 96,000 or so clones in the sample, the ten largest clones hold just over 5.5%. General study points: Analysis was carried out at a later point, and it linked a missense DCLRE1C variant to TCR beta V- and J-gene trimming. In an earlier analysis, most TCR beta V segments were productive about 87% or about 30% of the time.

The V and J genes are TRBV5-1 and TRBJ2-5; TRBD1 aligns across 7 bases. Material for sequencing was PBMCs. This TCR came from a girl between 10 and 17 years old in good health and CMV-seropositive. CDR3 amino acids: CASSPRDSLETQYF. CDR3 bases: TGCGCCAGCAGCCCTAGGGACAGCCTGGAGACCCAGTACTTC.